Below are 19 T cell receptor beta chains sequenced from a single sample in a study of cytomegalovirus exposure and HLA in healthy donors. PCR amplification relied on 60 Vbeta primers (plus 13 Jbeta primers). Profiled with immunoSEQ multiplex PCR; TCRdb holds only in-frame clones, not every one. The sample lists 150,000 to 200,000 clones, 80% occurring once. Input material: PBMCs. Receptors originate from a man younger than 40 in good health and CMV-seronegative.

V gene TRBV28 combines with J gene TRBJ1-1, with a tentative D call TRBD1 (5 bases). V gave up 6 bases and J gave up 1 base, with 12 bases separating them. Germline CDR1 MDHEN, CDR2 SYDVKM. This CDR3 spans 14 amino acids. Here the CDR3 reads CASRPQGANTEAFF. The CDR3 DNA sequence: TGTGCCAGCAGACCCCAGGGCGCGAACACTGAAGCTTTCTTT.

The chain is built from TRBV28 and TRBJ1-3; D possibly corresponds to TRBD1 (6 bases). CDR3 length equals 19 residues. Looked up from germline, CDR1 is MDHEN and CDR2 is SYDVKM. Trimming cost V 3 bases and J 0 bases, with 21 bases left between them. Written as DNA, the CDR3 is TGTGCCAGCAGTTTCCACGGACAGAGGCCCTCTGGCTCTGGAAACACCATATATTTT. Protein product: CASSFHGQRPSGSGNTIYF.

This clone was counted only a few times. The chain links TRBV9 to TRBJ2-1; 7 bases are shared with TRBD2. CDR1 and CDR2 from the germline V gene are SGDLS and YYNGEE. V lost 2 bases, J lost 2 bases, and 4 bases stayed unmatched. The CDR3 sequence is 15 residues long. The DNA for the CDR3 is TGTGCCAGCAGCGTTAGTGGGACTACCTACAATGAGCAGTTCTTC. It specifies CASSVSGTTYNEQFF.

The chain carries TRBV6-9 and TRBJ2-5; 7 bases line up with TRBD1. Trimming cost V 0 bases and J 5 bases; bases outside gene matches: 15. Germline CDR1 reads MNHGY; CDR2 reads SVAAGI. The CDR3 spans 18 residues. CDR3 protein: CASSYSGGAGWLGETQYF. CDR3 nucleotides: TGTGCCAGCAGTTATTCAGGGGGCGCGGGTTGGTTAGGGGAGACCCAGTACTTC.

This chain links TRBV15 with TRBJ2-7; a weak D match, TRBD1 (6 bases). V was clipped by 1 base and J by 2 bases, with 18 bases between them. CDR1 LNHNV and CDR2 YYDKDF come from the germline V gene (reference sequence). The CDR3 spans 17 residues. In DNA form, the CDR3 reads TGTGCCACCAGCAGAGGGGGTGGAAGGACAGACCCCTACGAGCAGTACTTC. Its translation is CATSRGGGRTDPYEQYF.

The chain couples TRBV5-1 to TRBJ1-4; 8 bases map to TRBD1. Germline V gene sequence: CDR1 SGHRS, CDR2 YFSETQ. The CDR3 is 15 amino acids. With V trimmed by 2 bases and J by 8 bases, 8 bases remained unmatched. The DNA for the CDR3 is TGCGCCAGCAGCTTTGTTGGGACAGGAAACGAAAAACTGTTTTTT. It encodes CASSFVGTGNEKLFF.

The chain is built from TRBV7-8 and TRBJ2-7; no clear D gene. Germline V gives CDR1 SGHVS, CDR2 FQNEAQ. V shed 1 base and J shed 5 bases, with 12 bases lying between them. This CDR3 contains 14 residues. In DNA form, the CDR3 reads TGTGCCAGCAGCTTAGTGGGTCCCCGGGACGAGCAGTACTTC. Translated: CASSLVGPRDEQYF. Drawing the rest from reference TRBV7-8 and TRBJ2-7, the complete variable domain is GAGVSQSPRYKVAKRGQDVALRCDPISGHVSLFWYQQALGQGPEFLTYFQNEAQLDKSGLPSDRFFAERPEGSVSTLKIQRTQQEDSAVYLCASSLVGPRDEQYFGPGTRLTVT.

This clone appeared a single time. This chain uses TRBV13 with TRBJ1-1, with D perhaps matching TRBD1 (6 bases). This CDR3 has 13 residues. V was trimmed by 8 bases and J by 4 bases, leaving 14 bases between them. Germline lookup yields CDR1 PRHDT and CDR2 FYEKMQ (reference sequence). The CDR3 nucleotides are TGTGCCAGCCGCCGGGGGGCAATCACTGAAGCTTTCTTT. It is translated as CASRRGAITEAFF.

This chain joins TRBV18 and TRBJ2-3, with 9 bases aligning to TRBD2. This CDR3 region has 16 residues. From germline, CDR1 is KGHSH and CDR2 LQKENI. V dropped 0 bases and J dropped 4; count of bases not matched to a gene: 5. The CDR3 sequence: CASSPPAGGPSDTQYF. The CDR3 DNA reads as TGTGCCAGCTCACCACCCGCGGGGGGGCCTTCAGATACGCAGTATTTT.

V and J are TRBV11-2 and TRBJ1-1; D ambiguous. V was pared by 2 bases and J by 5 bases, with 12 bases between. Germline CDR1 SGHAT, CDR2 FQNNGV. This CDR3 is built from 14 residues. The CDR3: CASSLNYDITEAFF. The CDR3 DNA follows: TGTGCCAGCAGCTTAAACTACGATATAACTGAAGCTTTCTTT.

The V gene is TRBV7-9, the J gene TRBJ2-5; 7 bases are a match to TRBD1. V was clipped by 10 bases and J by 1 base; unmatched bases: 6. CDR3 length: 13 residues. The V gene's germline CDR1 is SEHNR and CDR2 FQNEAQ (reference sequence). The CDR3 spells CATVGQPQETQYF. DNA of the CDR3: TGTGCCACCGTGGGACAGCCCCAAGAGACCCAGTACTTC.

The gene calls are TRBV5-1 and TRBJ2-2, with D perhaps matching TRBD2 (5 bases). Germline-derived CDR1 and CDR2 are SGHRS and YFSETQ. Trimming shortened V by 0 bases and J by 8 bases, and 11 bases separated the two germline ends. This CDR3 region has 14 residues. In DNA form, the CDR3 reads TGCGCCAGCAGCTTGGGGCCGCGGGCTGGGGAGCTGTTTTTT. Amino acids: CASSLGPRAGELFF.

This clone was picked up one time. This chain joins TRBV28 and TRBJ2-7, with TRBD2 matching over 10 bases. CDR1 is MDHEN, CDR2 SYDVKM, per germline. The junction had 12 bases not matched to a gene; V was cut back by 2 bases and J by 2 bases. This CDR3 spans 18 amino acids. As DNA, the CDR3 is TGTGCCAGCAGTTTAAGGGGGACCGTAAGCGGGAGGGCCTACGAGCAGTACTTC. Translating gives CASSLRGTVSGRAYEQYF.

This clone was observed a handful of times. The chain couples TRBV5-1 to TRBJ1-2; D is perhaps TRBD1 (6 bases). This CDR3 has 15 residues. Deletions cut 0 bases from V and 4 bases from J, with 13 bases between. Germline V gene data show CDR1 as SGHRS and CDR2 as YFSETQ. CDR3 residues: CASSLGSGEAYGYTF. CDR3 DNA sequence: TGCGCCAGCAGCTTGGGATCAGGGGAAGCCTATGGCTACACCTTC.

About this clone itself: One end of the junction is discordant with germline, which a read error may explain. The rearrangement links TRBV7-9 to TRBJ2-5, with D perhaps TRBD1 (5 bases). CDR1 and CDR2 (germline): SEHNR, FQNEAQ (reference sequence). The CDR3 loop spans 17 amino acids. The CDR3 coding sequence is TGTTCCAGCAGCTCCCCGACTGGGGCCTCGACCCAAGAGACCCAGTACTTC. Its translation: CSSSSPTGASTQETQYF.

This chain links TRBV6-5 with TRBJ1-1; TRBD1 matches 7 bases. This CDR3 region has 13 residues. V was clipped by 5 bases and J by 5 bases; unmatched bases: 5. CDR1 MNHEY and CDR2 SVGAGI come from the germline V gene. CDR3 bases: TGTGCCAGCAGTCGACAGGGTGATACTGAAGCTTTCTTT. Its translation: CASSRQGDTEAFF.

The CDR3 loop reads CASSSAGLNTEAFF. The DNA for the CDR3 is TGTGCCAGCAGCTCGGCGGGGTTGAACACTGAAGCTTTCTTT. The chain joins TRBV28 to TRBJ1-1; D remains ambiguous. Trimming pared 6 bases from V and 0 bases from J, leaving 11 bases between. The CDR3 has 14 residues. CDR1 is MDHEN and CDR2 is SYDVKM in the germline V gene.

The chain is built from TRBV19 and TRBJ1-4, with D perhaps TRBD1 (6 bases). The CDR3 covers 15 residues. The germline V gene has CDR1 LNHDA and CDR2 SQIVND (reference sequence). Trimming removed 3 bases from V and 5 bases from J, with 13 bases in between. Here the CDR3 DNA reads TGTGCCAGTAGTATCCCGGGGGGGGCGAATGAAAAACTGTTTTTT. It translates to CASSIPGGANEKLFF.

The chain has TRBV28 and TRBJ1-5; D ambiguous. CDR3 size: 15 residues. Germline V gene sequence: CDR1 MDHEN, CDR2 SYDVKM. The V gene lost 2 bases and the J gene lost 2 bases, with 10 bases spanning the gap. The CDR3 region has the DNA TGTGCCAGCAGTTTAGGAGAGGGTGGCAATCAGCCCCAGCATTTT. Translating gives CASSLGEGGNQPQHF.